This TCR beta chain appears in the sequencing data of a study of regulatory T cells in long-lasting Graves disease. Study overall: Graves' patients diagnosed newly had used antithyroid drugs under 3 months.

Combining iRepertoire HTBI primers with Arm-PCR of CDR3 regions, the authors built TCR beta libraries. Via MiXCR, TCRdb re-called the multiplex PCR reads, giving one row per CDR3 protein. Of approximately 400,000 distinct CDR3 sequences detected, about 16% appear once; the ten largest clones hold 22%. This clonotype was observed many times. Its antigen is not known. Time point: newly diagnosed GD, antithyroid drugs for less than 3 months. Extracted PBMC RNA gave rise to the TCR library. In this cohort, patients came from an endocrinology department located in Xi'an, China. Broader study findings: The work looked only at peripheral blood and did not look at thyroid tissue.

This clonotype was sampled from a female donor with Graves disease. Source: peripheral blood mononuclear cells (PBMCs), taken at new diagnosis, from a patient treated with antithyroid drugs.

The CDR3 DNA is TGTGCCAGCAGCTGGGACCCCTACAATGAGCAGTTCTTC. It specifies CASSWDPYNEQFF. This rearrangement joins TRBV2 to TRBJ2-1, with D perhaps given as TRBD1 or TRBD2 (5 bases each). In germline, CDR1 is SNHLY, CDR2 FYNNEI. This CDR3 spans 13 amino acids. Deletions cut 6 bases from V and 2 bases from J, with 8 bases between.